A selection of T cell receptor beta chains follows, all from one sample in a study of blood T cells in healthy people across ages. Using its own MiXCR run on the 5' RACE reads, TCRdb lists one record per CDR3 protein. Altogether 1.5 million or so distinct CDR3 sequences are present, approximately 43% being singletons, with the ten largest covering less than 5%. The material sequenced was blood. The receptors shown here come from a woman aged 18-30 years in good health. Both conserved end residues are part of each CDR3.

>TRBV6-7|TRBJ2-7
CASSYAASGSQNEQYF
>TRBV4-1|TRBJ2-1
CASSLGGGDEQFF
>TRBV24-1|TRBJ2-1
CATSPSEGSSYNEQFF
>TRBV7-8|TRBJ2-3
CASTKSHRGDTQYF
>TRBV11-2|TRBJ2-5
CASSNRRTQETQYF
>TRBV12-5|TRBJ2-5
CASGPPTGSGETQYF
>TRBV29-1|TRBJ2-1
CSGESYGEQFF
>TRBV27|TRBJ1-6
CASGHRGHNSPLHF
>TRBV27|TRBJ2-7
CASSLSEGAPSYEQYF
>TRBV7-9|TRBJ1-2
CASSPGRGRMDNYGYTF
>TRBV12-3/TRBV12-4|TRBJ1-5
CASSLVYQPQHF
>TRBV7-9|TRBJ2-1
CASSLEAGGNEQFF
>TRBV27|TRBJ1-2
CASSGDSRYGYTF
>TRBV4-3|TRBJ2-1
CASSQSGHHIDEQFF
>TRBV28|NA
CASRYQGQGIDEQYF
>TRBV6-5|TRBJ2-3
CASSTGTVYTDTQYF
>TRBV7-9|TRBJ2-1
CASSPRDPPKETQFF
>TRBV20-1|TRBJ2-1
CSASASREVFNEQFF
>TRBV7-9|TRBJ2-5
CASSPGTHNLAYF
>TRBV25-1|TRBJ2-5
CAARKSGQETQYF
>TRBV5-1|TRBJ2-1
CASSTGPSYSYNEQFF
>TRBV4-1|TRBJ1-5
CASSQRDYSNQPQHF
>TRBV6-1|TRBJ1-5
CASRRRRQVLHSNQPQHF
>TRBV18|TRBJ1-2
CASSPPDKYGYTF
>TRBV12-5|TRBJ2-3
CASGLGGGLADTQYF
>TRBV28|TRBJ2-6
CASSAPGLKTGANVLTF
>TRBV11-2|TRBJ2-3
CASSSGLAAFTDTQYF
>TRBV12-3/TRBV12-4|TRBJ2-5
CASSPMTSGREETQYF
>TRBV6-6|TRBJ1-4
CASSQPQGPTNEKLFF
>TRBV20-1|TRBJ2-1
CSARDSRVVGDEQFF
>TRBV6-5|TRBJ2-5
CASRFRTSGRINEQYF
>TRBV27|TRBJ1-2
CASSSLKYRVGYTF
>TRBV29-1|TRBJ2-7
CSVEADYEQYF
>TRBV10-3|TRBJ1-1
CAISDGRGLNTEAFF
>TRBV29-1|TRBJ2-7
CSPHTSGGNYEQYF
>TRBV7-2|TRBJ2-1
CASSSNYRLSSYNEQFF
>TRBV29-1|TRBJ2-1
CSVEEATSGRENEQFF
>TRBV13|TRBJ2-1
CASRLAGRHNEQFF
>TRBV20-1|TRBJ1-4
CSAQDRGIPTNEKLFF
>TRBV29-1|TRBJ2-4
CSVGGGTIAKNIQYF
>TRBV2|TRBJ2-3
CASSDPAGRTDTQYF
>TRBV10-2|TRBJ2-5
CASSSPGQGFETQYF
>TRBV11-2|TRBJ2-1
CASSSIRDRGNEQFF
>TRBV9|TRBJ1-1
CASSVTPENTEAFF
>TRBV7-2|TRBJ1-2
CASSSQGGGYTF
>TRBV27|TRBJ1-2
CASSYTGTAYLYYGYTF